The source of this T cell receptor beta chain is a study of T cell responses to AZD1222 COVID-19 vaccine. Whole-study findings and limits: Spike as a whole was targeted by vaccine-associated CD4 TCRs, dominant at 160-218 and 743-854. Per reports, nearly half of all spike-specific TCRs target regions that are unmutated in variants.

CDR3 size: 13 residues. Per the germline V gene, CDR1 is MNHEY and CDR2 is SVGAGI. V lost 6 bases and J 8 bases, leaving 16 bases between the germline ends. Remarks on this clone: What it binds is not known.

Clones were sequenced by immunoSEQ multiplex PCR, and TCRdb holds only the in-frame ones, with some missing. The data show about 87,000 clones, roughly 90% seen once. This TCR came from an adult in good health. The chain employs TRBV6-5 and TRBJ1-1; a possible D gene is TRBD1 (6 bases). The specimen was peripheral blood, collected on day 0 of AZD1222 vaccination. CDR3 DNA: TGTGCCAGCAGAAGACAGGCCTCGAGGGAAGCTTTCTTT. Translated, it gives CASRRQASREAFF.